This T cell receptor (beta chain) was identified during a study of blood T cell repertoires in COVID-19. Only in-frame clones appear in the TCRdb table, and some are missing; sequencing was by immunoSEQ multiplex PCR. Of about 270,000 clones listed, roughly nine tenths are singletons. Germline CDR1 SGHRS, CDR2 YFSETQ. CDR3 length: 15 residues. Trimming removed 4 bases at V and 5 bases at J, with 15 bases between. The source of this sequence is a woman in her 30s with COVID-19, enrolled during active disease. Source material: peripheral blood. J is TRBJ1-4 and V is TRBV5-1, with D maybe TRBD1 (5 bases). The CDR3 bases are TGCGCCAGCAGCCCAGACAGCCGCAAGAATGAAAAACTGTTTTTT. Protein product: CASSPDSRKNEKLFF.